This T cell receptor beta chain was recorded in a study of T cells in Graves' hyperthyroidism and ophthalmopathy. Study in general: Blood from the periphery was taken at initial diagnosis, before any treatment.

Amplified TCR beta CDR3 regions came from RNA transcripts. TCR CDR3 underwent first-round RT-PCR with the HTBI primer set. TCRdb reanalysed the multiplex PCR reads using MiXCR and keeps one entry per CDR3 protein. This table has around 690,000 distinct CDR3 sequences, 15% to 20% appearing once. To note about this clonotype: Its antigen is not identified.

Researchers barred patients who had uncontrolled infection, other autoimmune disease, pregnancy or lactation. Diagnoses were established using clinical symptoms, serum thyroxine and TRAb, thyroid ultrasound and orbital computed tomography. Whole-study findings and limits: A model of 13 V-J features distinguished ophthalmopathy from stable hyperthyroidism.

CDR3 length equals 13 residues. Germline CDR1 SGHRS, CDR2 YFSETQ. The ends were cut back, 5 bases at V and 4 bases at J, with 12 bases in the middle. The sequenced sample consisted of blood. J is TRBJ1-1 and V is TRBV5-1; D unresolved. This sequence originates from a man aged 50 or older with Graves' hyperthyroidism. Written as DNA, the CDR3 is TGCGCCAGCAGGGACTCCTCGGGCACTGAAGCTTTCTTT. This codes for CASRDSSGTEAFF.